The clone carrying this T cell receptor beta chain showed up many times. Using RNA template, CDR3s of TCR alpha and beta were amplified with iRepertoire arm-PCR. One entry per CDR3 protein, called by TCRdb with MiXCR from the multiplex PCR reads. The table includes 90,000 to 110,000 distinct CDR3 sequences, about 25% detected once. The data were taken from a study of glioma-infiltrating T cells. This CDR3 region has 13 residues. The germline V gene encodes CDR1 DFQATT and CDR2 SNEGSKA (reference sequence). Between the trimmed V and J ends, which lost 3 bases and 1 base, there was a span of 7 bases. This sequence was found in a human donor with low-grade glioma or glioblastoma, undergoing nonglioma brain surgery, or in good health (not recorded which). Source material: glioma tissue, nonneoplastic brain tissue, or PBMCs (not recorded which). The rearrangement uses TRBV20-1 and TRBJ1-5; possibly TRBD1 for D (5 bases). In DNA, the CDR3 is TGCAGTGCTAGCGGGGGAAGCAATCAGCCCCAGCATTTT. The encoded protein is CSASGGSNQPQHF.